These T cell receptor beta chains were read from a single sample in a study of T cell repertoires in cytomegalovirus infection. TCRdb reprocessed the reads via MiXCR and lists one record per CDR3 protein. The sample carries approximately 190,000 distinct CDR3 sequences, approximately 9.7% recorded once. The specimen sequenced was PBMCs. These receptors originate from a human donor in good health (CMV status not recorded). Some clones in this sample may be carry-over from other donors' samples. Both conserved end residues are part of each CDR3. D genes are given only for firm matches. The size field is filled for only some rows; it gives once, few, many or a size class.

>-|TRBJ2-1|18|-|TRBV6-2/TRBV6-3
CASSYERWGSKTYNEQFF
TGTGCCAGCAGTTACGAGAGGTGGGGGAGTAAAACCTACAATGAGCAGTTCTTC
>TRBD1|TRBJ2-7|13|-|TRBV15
CATSSDRTYEQYF
TGTGCCACCAGCTCGGACAGGACTTACGAGCAGTACTTC
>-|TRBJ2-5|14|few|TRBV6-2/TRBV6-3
CASSYRQTAGTQYF
TGTGCCAGCAGTTACAGGCAGACTGCGGGGACCCAGTACTTC
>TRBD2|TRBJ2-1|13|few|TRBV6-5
CASRSGGASEQFF
TGTGCCAGCCGCTCCGGGGGGGCCAGTGAGCAGTTCTTC
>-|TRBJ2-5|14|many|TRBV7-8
CASSLGRRQETQYF
TGTGCCAGCAGCTTAGGGCGGAGGCAAGAGACCCAGTACTTC
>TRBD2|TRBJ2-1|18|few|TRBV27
CASSFQYRLAGYNDEQFF
TGTGCCAGCAGTTTCCAATACCGACTAGCGGGATATAACGATGAGCAGTTCTTC
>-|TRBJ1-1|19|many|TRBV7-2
CASSLRAAGTMIMNTEAFF
TGTGCCAGCAGCTTACGCGCGGCAGGAACCATGATAATGAACACTGAAGCTTTCTTT
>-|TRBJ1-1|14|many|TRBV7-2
CASSLGGAGTEAFF
TGTGCCAGCAGCTTAGGGGGCGCGGGGACTGAAGCTTTCTTT
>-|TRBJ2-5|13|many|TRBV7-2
CASSPGTQETQYF
TGTGCCAGCAGCCCGGGGACCCAAGAGACCCAGTACTTC
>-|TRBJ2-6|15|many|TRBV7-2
CASSFDGAGANVLTF
TGTGCCAGCAGCTTTGATGGGGCCGGGGCCAACGTCCTGACTTTC
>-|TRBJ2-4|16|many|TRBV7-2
CASSSATWGREPIQYF
TGTGCCAGCAGTTCCGCAACCTGGGGCAGGGAGCCCATTCAGTACTTC
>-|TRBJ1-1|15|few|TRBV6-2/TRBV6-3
CASSSIQERNTEAFF
TGTGCCAGCAGTTCCATACAGGAGAGGAACACTGAAGCTTTCTTT
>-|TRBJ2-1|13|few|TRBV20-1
CSARILTVNEQFF
TGCAGTGCTAGGATTCTAACCGTCAATGAGCAGTTCTTC
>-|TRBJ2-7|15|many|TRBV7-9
CASSPLVGDNYEQYF
TGTGCCAGCAGCCCCTTGGTGGGTGACAATTACGAGCAGTACTTC
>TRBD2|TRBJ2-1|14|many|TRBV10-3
CASGLAGTNNEQFF
TGTGCCAGCGGACTAGCGGGGACAAACAATGAGCAGTTCTTC